Given below is one T cell receptor (beta chain) in context. This clone was seen only a few times. The target of this receptor is not known. No clone much larger than this one lies a single base away; base qualities are absent. CDR1 and CDR2 are read off the germline V gene (reference sequence) as LNHDA and SQIVND. There are 16 amino acids in the CDR3, from cysteine to phenylalanine inclusive. The sequence is cut down to CDR3 DNA, 48 bases in frame from base 1. V has 2 bases trimmed and J has 0 bases trimmed; junction bases matching no gene number 3. Each collaborating institution followed its own protocols to collect whole blood in K2EDTA tubes. For TCRbeta analysis, collaborator samples were shipped as frozen whole blood, as isolated PBMCs, or as DNA extracted from either sample type. This specimen belongs to a study of blood T cell repertoires in COVID-19 (dated by TCRdb to the early 2020s). Regarding the study in general: Samples from collaborators originated in the United States, Italy and Spain and spanned both the acute and convalescent phases of COVID-19. Where HLA class I and class II types were available, the types were taken from metadata supplied by the sample provider, not from assay-based typing. Samples were obtained from the ongoing ImmuneRACE study (first 160 participants) and from about 1,300 subjects provided by 6 global collaborators. The dataset comprised deeply sampled blood TCRbeta repertoires from subjects exposed to, actively infected with, or recovered from COVID-19. The prospective study material was composed of cDNA or gDNA derived from T cells, B-cell-depleted T cells, or PBMCs. Nearly every sample came with metadata listing a de-identified subject ID, COVID-19 status, age in years and sex. The repertoires were made available in a free public database intended to serve as a resource for research on the immune response to SARS-CoV-2.

What the study reported, not specific to this receptor: Clinical and demographic metadata were provided uncurated, with the amount varying by source and participant.

The immunoSEQ Assay, a bias-controlled multiplex PCR, was used to amplify TCRbeta CDR3 regions from genomic DNA. The authors' analysis ran thus. Within the assay, amplification of reference gene primers was used to estimate how many nucleated cells each sample contained. Sequence reads were collapsed and filtered to measure the absolute abundance of every unique TCRbeta CDR3 rearrangement. Productive Simpson clonality was computed per sample as the square root of Simpson's diversity index over productive rearrangements. Held by TCRdb, this immuneACCESS table contains in-frame sequences only and omits some clones. Under half of the omission traces to an unresolved V gene where checked; the cause of the rest is unknown. From that table come the V and J calls and clone size; the DNA was used to work out D and trimming. Counted in this sample were 120,000 or so clones; around four fifths of them appeared once. The ten most abundant clones make up around 5.2% of the sample.

The TCR was taken from a man aged 55-75 years with acute or convalescent COVID-19. The chain joins TRBV19 to TRBJ2-2, with 7 middle bases fitting TRBD2. The sequenced sample consisted of peripheral blood. The nucleotide sequence reads as follows: TGTGCCAGTAGTATAACCAGCGGGGCGAACACCGGGGAGCTGTTTTTT. The resulting protein is CASSITSGANTGELFF. Reference TRBV19 and TRBJ2-2 genes cover what lies past the CDR3, so the full variable domain is DGGITQSPKYLFRKEGQNVTLSCEQNLNHDAMYWYRQDPGQGLRLIYYSQIVNDFQKGDIAEGYSVSREKKESFPLTVTSAQKNPTAFYLCASSITSGANTGELFFGEGSRLTVL.